The present T cell receptor beta chain was sequenced within a study of human T cells and chemical hapten exposure. General observations from the study: Expanded TCRs created a significantly greater count of big CDR3 similarity clusters than controls did.

The CDR3 spans 13 residues. The germline V gene encodes CDR1 SEHNR and CDR2 FQNEAQ (reference sequence). Trimming removed 6 bases at V and 7 bases at J, with 15 bases between. Of note for this clonotype: No antigen is known for it.

Documented time point: pre-sensitization, week 0. The treatment here: therapeutic diphenylcyclopropenone sensitization with weekly scalp DPC. From the RACE reads, TCRdb called clonotypes with MiXCR, one entry per CDR3 protein. Of approximately 260,000 distinct CDR3 sequences in the sample, around 7.3% were seen once. The chain employs TRBV7-9 and TRBJ1-1; D not resolved. Sequencing used whole blood, obtained in connection with sensitization to the hapten diphenylcyclopropenone (DPC). The receptor was isolated from a man between 18 and 29 years old with alopecia areata. Some clones in this sample may be carry-over from other donors' samples. Here the CDR3 reads CASSPSIGREAFF. CDR3 bases: TGTGCCAGCAGTCCCTCTATCGGGCGTGAAGCTTTCTTT.